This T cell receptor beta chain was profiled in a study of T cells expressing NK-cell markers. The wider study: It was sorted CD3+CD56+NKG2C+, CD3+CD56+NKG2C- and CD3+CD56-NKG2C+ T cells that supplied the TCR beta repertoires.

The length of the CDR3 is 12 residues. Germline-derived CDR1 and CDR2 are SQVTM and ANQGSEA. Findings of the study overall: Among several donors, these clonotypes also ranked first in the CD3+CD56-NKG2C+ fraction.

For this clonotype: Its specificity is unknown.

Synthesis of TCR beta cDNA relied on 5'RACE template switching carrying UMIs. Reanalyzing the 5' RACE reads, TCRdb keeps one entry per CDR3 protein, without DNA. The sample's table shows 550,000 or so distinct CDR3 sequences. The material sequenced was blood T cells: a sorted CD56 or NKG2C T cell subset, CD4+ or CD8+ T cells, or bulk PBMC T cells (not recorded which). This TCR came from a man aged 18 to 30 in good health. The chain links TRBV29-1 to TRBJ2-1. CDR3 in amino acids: CSVESLPSEQFF.